The following is a TCR beta chain sequence with its context. Germline CDR1 LGHNA, CDR2 YNFKEQ. J lost 7 bases, V lost 0 bases, and 4 bases had no gene match. The CDR3 spans 16 residues. The data were obtained in a study of multiple sclerosis patients with progressive multifocal leukoencephalopathy. Time point given: time of PML onset. This table comes from immunoSEQ multiplex PCR, and its TCRdb copy is limited to in-frame clones, with some not included. Of roughly 34,000 clones listed, about 90% were seen once; the top ten hold around 3.1%. This TCR was recovered from a human donor with progressive multifocal leukoencephalopathy. The material was PBMCs, obtained from a patient treated with natalizumab. The gene calls are TRBV4-2 and TRBJ2-1, with 12 bases identical to TRBD2. The CDR3 region has the DNA TGTGCCAGCAGCCAAGATCAGGGACTAGCGGGTAATGAGCAGTTCTTC. Translation: CASSQDQGLAGNEQFF.